One sample yielded the 5 T cell receptor beta chains listed below, sequenced in a study of T cells in Graves' hyperthyroidism and ophthalmopathy. Template material for amplifying TCR beta CDR3 regions consisted of RNA transcripts. HTBI primers were used for first-round RT-PCR of the TCR CDR3. From the multiplex PCR reads, TCRdb called clonotypes with MiXCR, one entry per CDR3 protein. Among about 570,000 distinct CDR3 sequences, around 45% were seen once, and the ten largest hold under 20%. Sequencing was carried out using peripheral blood or thyroid tissue (not recorded which). The receptor source for this set is an adult woman with Graves' disease, either hyperthyroidism or ophthalmopathy (not recorded which).

A remark on this clonotype: A much larger clone differs from this one at a single base, so this may be a read error. The chain has TRBV14 and TRBJ2-7; D is unclear. The CDR3 has 13 residues. Germline V gene lookup returns CDR1 SGHDN and CDR2 FVKESK. The chain's CDR3 is CAGSSGISYEQYF. The CDR3 DNA is TGTGCCGGCAGCTCTGGAATCTCCTACGAGCAGTACTTC.

About this clonotype itself: At one of its ends the junction is not consistent with the germline gene, which may arise from a read error. The chain recombines TRBV10-3 with TRBJ2-7, with D uncertain. Per germline, CDR1 ENHRY and CDR2 SYGVKD. The CDR3 has 12 residues. The CDR3 coding sequence is TGTGCCATCAATGAGTATACCTACGAGCAGTACTTC. Amino acid sequence: CAINEYTYEQYF.

The J gene is TRBJ2-7, the V gene TRBV6-1; D might be TRBD2 (6 bases). Germline CDR1 reads MNHNS; CDR2 reads SASEGT. The CDR3 consists of 14 residues. V was pared by 3 bases and J by 4 bases, with 13 bases between. Here the CDR3 reads CASSDGLARYEQYF. In DNA form, the CDR3 reads TGTGCCAGCAGTGACGGCCTAGCGCGGTACGAGCAGTACTTC.

Here the CDR3 reads CATSRDWEGTEAFF. The CDR3 region has the DNA TGTGCCACCAGCAGAGATTGGGAGGGCACTGAAGCTTTCTTT. The genes are TRBV15 and TRBJ1-1; no definite D call. This CDR3 region has 14 residues. Looked up from germline, CDR1 is LNHNV and CDR2 is YYDKDF (reference sequence). Trimming removed 0 bases from V and 4 bases from J, with 9 bases in between.

The V and J genes are TRBV7-8 and TRBJ2-7; 8 bases are shared with TRBD2. Germline CDR1 reads SGHVS; CDR2 reads FQNEAQ. V dropped 5 bases and J dropped 7; count of bases not matched to a gene: 13. The CDR3 has 15 residues. As DNA, the CDR3 is TGTGCCAGCAGCCGCCCTCGGGGGGGGGCAGCGGAGCAGTACTTC. Its translation is CASSRPRGGAAEQYF.